Below, 2 T cell receptor beta chains from the same sample are listed, as sequenced in a study of CD4 T cells in relation to SARS-CoV-2 and coronaviruses. These receptors have no identified antigens. The repertoire was sequenced with immunoSEQ multiplex PCR; TCRdb's copy has only in-frame clones and lacks some. The sample has 30,000 to 45,000 clones; under 85% are singletons. Sequenced material: memory CD4+ T cells from PBMCs, cultured in vitro. These receptors all come from an adult with COVID-19.

This chain uses TRBV2 with TRBJ2-2; D gene uncertain. The CDR3 contains 13 residues. CDR1 and CDR2 from the germline V gene are SNHLY and FYNNEI. V lost 8 bases and J lost 1, with 8 bases in between. CDR3 coding DNA: TGTGCCAGCTTAACAGAGAACACCGGGGAGCTGTTTTTT. This translates into CASLTENTGELFF. The variable domain in full, with the rest retrieved from reference TRBV2 and TRBJ2-2, is EPEVTQTPSHQVTQMGQEVILRCVPISNHLYFYWYRQILGQKVEFLVSFYNNEISEKSEIFDDQFSVERPDGSNFTLKIRSTKLEDSAMYFCASLTENTGELFFGEGSRLTVL.

J is TRBJ2-2 and V is TRBV3-1 (or the pseudogene TRBV3-2); D is uncertain. The CDR3 runs 14 residues. CDR1 and CDR2 from the germline V gene are LGHDT and YNNKEL (reference sequence). The V and J ends lost 2 bases and 3 bases respectively, with 7 bases between them. This chain's CDR3 is CASSQFRDTGELFF. The DNA of the CDR3 is TGTGCCAGCAGCCAATTCCGGGACACCGGGGAGCTGTTTTTT.